The T cell receptor (beta chain) under discussion was sequenced for a study of shared clonotypes between healthy human individuals. Study findings and constraints: Unshared clonotypes carried lower generation probabilities than those common to all four donors.

As regards this clone: Its antigen is not known.

Assay used: immunoSEQ multiplex PCR; TCRdb lists only in-frame clones, some missing. This sample has about 1 million clones, with approximately 76% found just once. Adult donors, all healthy and HIV-negative, had no recent acute infections or vaccinations. The J segment lost 2 bases and the V segment lost 6 bases, leaving 8 bases of the junction unmatched. The CDR3 sequence is 15 residues long. From germline, CDR1 is SGHTA and CDR2 FQGNSA. The sequence was obtained from a man younger than 30 in good health. Material for sequencing was memory CD4+ T cells sorted from blood. Subset: CD45RA-negative fraction. The genes are TRBV7-2 and TRBJ2-7; 9 nucleotides agree with TRBD2. The CDR3 DNA reads TGTGCCAGCAGGGTGACTAGCGGCCCTGCCTACGAGCAGTACTTC. Its protein is CASRVTSGPAYEQYF. The full variable domain, its missing parts supplied by reference TRBV7-2 and TRBJ2-7, is GAGVSQSPSNKVTEKGKDVELRCDPISGHTALYWYRQSLGQGLEFLIYFQGNSAPDKSGLPSDRFSAERTGGSVSTLTIQRTQQEDSAVYLCASRVTSGPAYEQYFGPGTRLTVT.